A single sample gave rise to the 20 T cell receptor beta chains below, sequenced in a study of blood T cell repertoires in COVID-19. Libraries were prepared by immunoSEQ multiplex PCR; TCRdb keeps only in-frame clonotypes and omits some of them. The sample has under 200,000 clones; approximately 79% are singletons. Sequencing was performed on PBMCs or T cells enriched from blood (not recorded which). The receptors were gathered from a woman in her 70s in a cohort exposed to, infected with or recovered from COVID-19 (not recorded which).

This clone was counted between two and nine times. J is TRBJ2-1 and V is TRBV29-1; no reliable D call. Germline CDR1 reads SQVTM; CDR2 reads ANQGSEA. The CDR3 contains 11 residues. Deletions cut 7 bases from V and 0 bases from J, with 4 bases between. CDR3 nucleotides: TGCAGCGGAGGCTCCTACAATGAGCAGTTCTTC. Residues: CSGGSYNEQFF.

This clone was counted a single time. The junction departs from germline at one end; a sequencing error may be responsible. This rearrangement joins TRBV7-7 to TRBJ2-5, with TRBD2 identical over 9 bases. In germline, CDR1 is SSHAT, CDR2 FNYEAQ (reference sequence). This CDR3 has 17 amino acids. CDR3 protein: CASSLGGSGSRKETQYF. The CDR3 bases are TGTGCTAGCAGCTTAGGAGGTAGCGGGAGCAGAAAGGAGACCCAGTACTTC.

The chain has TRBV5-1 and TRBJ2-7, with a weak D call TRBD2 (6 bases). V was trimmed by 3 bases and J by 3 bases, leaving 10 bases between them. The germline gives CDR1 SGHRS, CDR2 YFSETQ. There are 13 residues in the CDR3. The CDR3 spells CASSSGLLYEQYF. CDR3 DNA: TGCGCCAGCAGCTCGGGACTCCTCTACGAGCAGTACTTC.

In nucleotides, the CDR3 is TGTGCCAGCAGCTATCTAGCGGGAGGCGACAATGAGCAGTTCTTC. This gives the protein CASSYLAGGDNEQFF. This sequence joins TRBV7-9 and TRBJ2-1, with 11 nucleotides matching TRBD2. The CDR3 sequence is 15 residues long. V was pared by 4 bases and J by 5 bases, with 4 bases of the junction left unmatched. Germline lookup yields CDR1 SEHNR and CDR2 FQNEAQ (reference sequence).

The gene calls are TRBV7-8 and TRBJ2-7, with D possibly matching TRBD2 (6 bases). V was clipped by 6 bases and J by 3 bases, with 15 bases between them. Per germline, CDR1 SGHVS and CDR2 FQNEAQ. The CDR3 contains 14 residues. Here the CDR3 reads CASSPFSGGYEQYF. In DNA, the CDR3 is TGTGCCAGCAGTCCCTTTAGCGGAGGCTACGAGCAGTACTTC.

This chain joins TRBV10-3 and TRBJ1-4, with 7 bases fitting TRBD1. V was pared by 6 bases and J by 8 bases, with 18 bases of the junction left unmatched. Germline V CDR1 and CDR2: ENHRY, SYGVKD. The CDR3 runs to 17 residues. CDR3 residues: CAISDRAGVTEVEKLFF. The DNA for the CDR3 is TGTGCCATCAGCGACAGGGCTGGGGTGACTGAGGTGGAAAAACTGTTTTTT.

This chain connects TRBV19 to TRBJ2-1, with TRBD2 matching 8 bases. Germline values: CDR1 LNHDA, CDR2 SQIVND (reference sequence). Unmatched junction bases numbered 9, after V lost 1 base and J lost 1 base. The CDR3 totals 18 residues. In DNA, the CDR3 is TGTGCCAGTAGTATAGCGGGAGGGCGCCTGAGATCCTACAATGAGCAGTTCTTC. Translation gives CASSIAGGRLRSYNEQFF.

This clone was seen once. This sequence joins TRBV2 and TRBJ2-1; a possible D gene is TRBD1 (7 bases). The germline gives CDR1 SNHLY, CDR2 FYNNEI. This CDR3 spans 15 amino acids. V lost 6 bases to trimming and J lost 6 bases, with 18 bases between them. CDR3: CASSQDQGGFNEQFF. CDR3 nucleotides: TGTGCCAGCAGCCAGGACCAGGGGGGTTTCAATGAGCAGTTCTTC.

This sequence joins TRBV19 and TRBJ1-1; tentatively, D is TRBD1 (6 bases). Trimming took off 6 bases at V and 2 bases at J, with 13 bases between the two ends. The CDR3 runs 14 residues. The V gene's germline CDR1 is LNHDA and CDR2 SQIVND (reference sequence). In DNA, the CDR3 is TGTGCCAGTAGGGGGGCCTTACCCAACACTGAAGCTTTCTTT. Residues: CASRGALPNTEAFF.

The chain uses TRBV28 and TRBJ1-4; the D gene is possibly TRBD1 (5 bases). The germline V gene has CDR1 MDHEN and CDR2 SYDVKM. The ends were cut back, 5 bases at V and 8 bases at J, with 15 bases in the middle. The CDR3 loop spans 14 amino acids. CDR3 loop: CASSLGGIGEKLFF. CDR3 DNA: TGTGCCAGCAGTCTCGGGGGAATTGGGGAAAAACTGTTTTTT.

CDR3 sequence (DNA): TGTGCCAGCTCACCAACACAGGGCGTTAACTATGGCTACACCTTC. Translating it yields CASSPTQGVNYGYTF. The rearrangement links TRBV18 to TRBJ1-2; perhaps TRBD1 as D (6 bases). Between the trimmed V and J ends, which lost 2 bases and 1 base, there was a span of 11 bases. Germline values: CDR1 KGHSH, CDR2 LQKENI. The CDR3 is made up of 15 amino acids.

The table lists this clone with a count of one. The CDR3 protein is CASRAGTRAGANVLTF. The CDR3 DNA is TGTGCCAGCAGGGCTGGGACACGGGCTGGGGCCAACGTCCTGACTTTC. The V call is TRBV27, the J call TRBJ2-6, with a possible D match to TRBD1 (6 bases). The CDR3 sequence is 16 residues long. Per germline, CDR1 MNHEY and CDR2 SMNVEV (reference sequence). Trimming took off 6 bases at V and 2 bases at J, with 14 bases between the two ends.

In DNA, the CDR3 is TGCGCCAGCAGACGCGCCGGGACAGGAGTCCCTAATTCACCCCTCCACTTT. Amino acid sequence: CASRRAGTGVPNSPLHF. This chain joins TRBV10-1 and TRBJ1-6, with 8 bases identical to TRBD1. The V gene's germline CDR1 is WNHNN and CDR2 SYGVQD (reference sequence). The CDR3 runs 17 residues. The junction had 13 bases not matched to a gene; V was cut back by 6 bases and J by 6 bases.

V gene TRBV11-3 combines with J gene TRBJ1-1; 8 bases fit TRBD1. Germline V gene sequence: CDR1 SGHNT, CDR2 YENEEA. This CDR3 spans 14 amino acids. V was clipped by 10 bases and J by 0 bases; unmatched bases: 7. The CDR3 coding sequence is TGTGCCACAGGACAGGGACGAATGAACACTGAAGCTTTCTTT. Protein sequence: CATGQGRMNTEAFF.

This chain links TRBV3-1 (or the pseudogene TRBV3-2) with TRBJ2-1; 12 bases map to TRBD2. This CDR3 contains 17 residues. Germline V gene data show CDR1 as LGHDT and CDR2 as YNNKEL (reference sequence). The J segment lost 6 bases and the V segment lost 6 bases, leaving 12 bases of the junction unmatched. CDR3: CASRETSGRKFGNEQFF. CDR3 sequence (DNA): TGTGCCAGCAGGGAGACTAGCGGGAGAAAATTCGGCAATGAGCAGTTCTTC.

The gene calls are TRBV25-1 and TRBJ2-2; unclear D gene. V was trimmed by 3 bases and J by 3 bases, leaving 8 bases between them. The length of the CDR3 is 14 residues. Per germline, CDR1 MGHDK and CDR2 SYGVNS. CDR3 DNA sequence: TGTGCCAGCAGTGATAACACAGACACCGGGGAGCTGTTTTTT. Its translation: CASSDNTDTGELFF.

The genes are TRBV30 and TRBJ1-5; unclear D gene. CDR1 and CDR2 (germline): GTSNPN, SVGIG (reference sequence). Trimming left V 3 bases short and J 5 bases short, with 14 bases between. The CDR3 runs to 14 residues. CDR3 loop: CAWSGEGGYQPQHF. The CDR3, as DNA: TGTGCCTGGAGCGGAGAGGGTGGGTATCAGCCCCAGCATTTT.

This CDR3 is CASSTSGSTGELFF. CDR3 bases: TGTGCCAGCAGCACTAGCGGGAGTACCGGGGAGCTGTTTTTT. The chain employs TRBV9 and TRBJ2-2; 11 nucleotides match TRBD2. From germline, CDR1 is SGDLS and CDR2 YYNGEE. There are 14 residues in the CDR3. V shed 4 bases, J shed 5 bases, and the junction held 1 base outside the gene matches.

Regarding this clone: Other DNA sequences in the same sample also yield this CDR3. The CDR3 sequence: CASSLVAGATDTQYF. In DNA form, the CDR3 reads TGCGCCAGCAGCTTGGTGGCAGGTGCGACAGATACGCAGTATTTT. V and J are TRBV5-1 and TRBJ2-3, with D unclear. Trimming pared 0 bases from V and 3 bases from J, leaving 11 bases between. Germline V gene lookup returns CDR1 SGHRS and CDR2 YFSETQ. The CDR3 contains 15 residues.

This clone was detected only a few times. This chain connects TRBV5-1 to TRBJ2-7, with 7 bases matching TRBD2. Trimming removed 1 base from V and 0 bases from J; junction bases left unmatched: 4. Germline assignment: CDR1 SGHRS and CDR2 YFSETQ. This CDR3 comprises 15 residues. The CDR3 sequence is CASSLHGGSSYEQYF. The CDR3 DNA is TGCGCCAGCAGCTTGCATGGCGGGAGCTCCTACGAGCAGTACTTC.